This T cell receptor (beta chain) emerged from a study of T cell repertoires in ileal Crohn's disease. The CDR3 sequence is 14 residues long. CDR1 is SEHNR and CDR2 is FQNEAQ in the germline V gene (reference sequence). Trimming took 5 bases from V and 5 from J; bases not matched to a gene: 6. Notes on the study in general: Mucosal expansions were suggested to be mainly CD8 T cells. Every patient over 26.8% clonality showed endoscopic recurrence.

This clone counts as large. Antigen: not known. Data came from immunoSEQ multiplex PCR; TCRdb stores just in-frame clones and leaves some out. The data contain around 4,400 clones, 70% to 85% of them seen just once; the ten biggest clones take up under 25%. This clonotype originated in an adult with Crohn's disease. The specimen was ileal tissue. This sequence joins TRBV7-9 and TRBJ2-5; 9 bases match TRBD1. DNA for the CDR3: TGTGCCAGCAGCGGACAGGGGAGGGGGGAGACCCAGTACTTC. Translated, it gives CASSGQGRGETQYF.